The 20 T cell receptor beta chains in this list originate from one sample, sequenced in a study of cytotoxic CD8 clonotypes in ibrutinib-treated CLL. Assay used: immunoSEQ multiplex PCR; TCRdb lists only in-frame clones, some missing. The table has 130,000 or so clones, 80% to 85% seen once. The sample here was PBMCs, taken after 24 months of ibrutinib treatment. These receptors were taken from a human donor with chronic lymphocytic leukemia.

This clone was seen a single time. V gene TRBV10-3 combines with J gene TRBJ2-7; D is undetermined. CDR3 size: 13 residues. V was cut by 4 bases and J by 0 bases, with 7 bases left in between. Germline V gene lookup returns CDR1 ENHRY and CDR2 SYGVKD. The CDR3 sequence is CAISGSVSYEQYF. DNA of the CDR3: TGTGCCATCAGTGGATCGGTCTCCTACGAGCAGTACTTC.

In DNA, the CDR3 is TGTGCCAGCAGTTTACTAGCGGGTATCGCCGATACGCAGTATTTT. Protein: CASSLLAGIADTQYF. The chain is built from TRBV28 and TRBJ2-3; 8 bases agree with TRBD2. Losses at the gene ends were 2 bases for V and 6 bases for J; bases not matched to a gene: 7. The CDR3 loop spans 15 amino acids. Germline V gene data show CDR1 as MDHEN and CDR2 as SYDVKM.

The V call is TRBV27, the J call TRBJ2-3; 9 bases fit TRBD2. Trimming took 0 bases from V and 0 from J; bases not matched to a gene: 10. The CDR3 extends over 19 amino acids. Per germline, CDR1 MNHEY and CDR2 SMNVEV (reference sequence). Here the CDR3 reads CASSLSGGGGALSTDTQYF. CDR3 DNA sequence: TGTGCCAGCAGTTTATCAGGCGGCGGGGGGGCTTTGAGCACAGATACGCAGTATTTT.

This rearrangement joins TRBV6-5 to TRBJ1-2; 8 nucleotides align to TRBD1. The CDR3 has 15 amino acids. The germline gives CDR1 MNHEY, CDR2 SVGAGI. Germline trimming cut 4 bases from V and 3 bases from J; bases unmatched to any gene: 7. In nucleotides, the CDR3 is TGTGCCAGCAGTTGGATACCGGGACAGGACTATGGCTACACCTTC. It is translated as CASSWIPGQDYGYTF.

V usage is TRBV7-8 and J usage is TRBJ1-5, with TRBD1 as a possible D gene (5 bases). The CDR3 extends over 16 amino acids. From germline, CDR1 is SGHVS and CDR2 FQNEAQ. V lost 5 bases and J 6 bases, leaving 20 bases between the germline ends. For the CDR3, the DNA is TGTGCCAGCAGCCCCGGACGGGGGGGAGGGGTTCAGCCCCAGCATTTT. Encoded protein: CASSPGRGGGVQPQHF.

V and J are TRBV4-2 and TRBJ1-2; TRBD1 matches 7 bases. Trimming at V came to 2 bases and at J to 3 bases, leaving 6 bases not matched to a gene. Germline assignment: CDR1 LGHNA and CDR2 YNFKEQ. There are 15 residues in the CDR3. CDR3 sequence (DNA): TGTGCCAGCAGCCAACCGGGACAGAGGGACTATGGCTACACCTTC. Protein: CASSQPGQRDYGYTF.

This sequence joins TRBV6-5 and TRBJ1-4, with D possibly being TRBD1 (5 bases). This CDR3 comprises 14 residues. V shed 8 bases and J shed 8 bases, with 18 bases lying between them. CDR1 and CDR2 (germline): MNHEY, SVGAGI. This CDR3 reads CASGAPGNVEKLFF. CDR3 sequence (DNA): TGTGCCAGCGGGGCCCCCGGGAACGTAGAAAAACTGTTTTTT.

The chain has TRBV27 and TRBJ2-7; D is undetermined. Germline lookup yields CDR1 MNHEY and CDR2 SMNVEV (reference sequence). The CDR3 spans 12 residues. Trimming took off 6 bases at V and 4 bases at J, with 10 bases between the two ends. CDR3 amino acids: CASSRGTYEQYF. The CDR3 bases are TGTGCCAGCAGCCGAGGAACGTACGAGCAGTACTTC.

The CDR3, as DNA: TGTGCCAGCAGCTTGGCCTCACCTGTAGGGGACAGGGGAAGTTCACCCCTCCACTTT. Protein: CASSLASPVGDRGSSPLHF. The V and J genes are TRBV5-8 and TRBJ1-6; 10 bases map to TRBD1. Germline CDR1 is SGHTS and CDR2 is YDEGEE. The CDR3 consists of 19 residues. With V trimmed by 0 bases and J by 9 bases, 15 bases remained unmatched.

In this sample, this clone turned up a few times. The chain joins TRBV11-2 to TRBJ1-1; TRBD1 is a possible D gene (5 bases). CDR3 length: 15 amino acids. The germline CDR1 and CDR2 sequences are SGHAT and FQNNGV. V shed 0 bases and J shed 1 base, with 9 bases lying between them. The CDR3 coding sequence is TGTGCCAGCAGCTTAGACAGGGTAGGGAACACTGAAGCTTTCTTT. This sequence encodes CASSLDRVGNTEAFF.

The V gene is TRBV10-1, the J gene TRBJ2-7; D is undetermined. The CDR3 loop spans 14 amino acids. Trimming took 2 bases from V and 2 from J, leaving 10 bases between them. The germline V gene has CDR1 WNHNN and CDR2 SYGVQD (reference sequence). CDR3 coding DNA: TGCGCCAGCAGTGAGGCTAAGGTTCCCTACGAGCAGTACTTC. Translated, it gives CASSEAKVPYEQYF.

This chain links TRBV5-4 with TRBJ1-2; 12 bases align to TRBD1. CDR1 SGHNT and CDR2 YYREEE come from the germline V gene (reference sequence). There are 17 residues in the CDR3. J was trimmed by 5 bases and V by 0 bases; bases with no gene match: 8. CDR3 in DNA: TGTGCCAGCAGCTTGGATCTAGGGACAGGGGGCCGGTATGGCTACACCTTC. This codes for CASSLDLGTGGRYGYTF.

This clone was counted a single time. The chain uses TRBV14 and TRBJ2-3, with 7 bases identical to TRBD1. Trimming removed 5 bases from V and 2 bases from J; junction bases left unmatched: 10. Per germline, CDR1 SGHDN and CDR2 FVKESK. The CDR3 is made up of 16 amino acids. This CDR3 is CASSTRQGTVTDTQYF. The CDR3 DNA reads TGTGCCAGCAGCACCCGACAGGGTACGGTCACAGATACGCAGTATTTT. The full variable domain, in which reference TRBV14 and TRBJ2-3 provide the parts outside the CDR3, is EAGVTQFPSHSVIEKGQTVTLRCDPISGHDNLYWYRRVMGKEIKFLLHFVKESKQDESGMPNNRFLAERTGGTYSTLKVQPAELEDSGVYFCASSTRQGTVTDTQYFGPGTRLTVL.

V usage is TRBV10-3 and J usage is TRBJ2-1; 8 bases map to TRBD1. This CDR3 is 15 amino acids long. Germline V lookup: CDR1 ENHRY, CDR2 SYGVKD. With 4 bases clipped from V and 9 bases from J, the junction kept 11 bases outside the gene matches. CDR3 residues: CAISAYGQGSGEQFF. The DNA of the CDR3 is TGTGCCATCAGTGCGTATGGACAGGGATCGGGTGAGCAGTTCTTC.

V is TRBV30 and J is TRBJ2-3; TRBD1 matches at 7 bases. With 7 bases clipped from V and 6 bases from J, the junction kept 13 bases outside the gene matches. Germline V gene data show CDR1 as GTSNPN and CDR2 as SVGIG (reference sequence). This CDR3 region has 14 residues. Here the CDR3 DNA reads TGTGCCTCCTCCCCGGTCAGGGGGTCGGATACGCAGTATTTT. It specifies CASSPVRGSDTQYF.

The gene calls are TRBV5-6 and TRBJ1-1; 7 bases line up with TRBD1. V lost 4 bases to trimming and J lost 1 base; unmatched junction nucleotides: 4. This CDR3 has 14 amino acids. Germline CDR1 SGHDT, CDR2 YYEEEE. The CDR3 reads CASSKDRRNTEAFF. The CDR3 DNA reads as TGTGCCAGCAGCAAGGACAGGAGGAACACTGAAGCTTTCTTT.

The J gene is TRBJ1-1, the V gene TRBV10-3; 8 nucleotides agree with TRBD1. CDR3 length equals 14 residues. Germline trimming cut 5 bases from V and 0 bases from J; bases unmatched to any gene: 2. Germline V CDR1 and CDR2: ENHRY, SYGVKD. The CDR3 sequence is CAISRQGLNTEAFF. The CDR3 region has the DNA TGTGCCATCAGTCGACAGGGGCTGAACACTGAAGCTTTCTTT.

V is TRBV9 and J is TRBJ2-7, with unresolved D. The CDR3 has 12 amino acids. In germline, CDR1 is SGDLS, CDR2 YYNGEE. Deletions cut 3 bases from V and 3 bases from J, with 7 bases between. In nucleotides, the CDR3 is TGTGCCAGCAGCGCCGACAACTACGAGCAGTACTTC. It is translated as CASSADNYEQYF.

This rearrangement joins TRBV5-1 to TRBJ1-2; D possibly corresponds to TRBD1 (5 bases). V lost 4 bases and J lost 6, with 19 bases in between. The germline V gene encodes CDR1 SGHRS and CDR2 YFSETQ. This CDR3 has 15 residues. The CDR3 loop reads CASSPGSVQGDGYTF. As DNA, the CDR3 is TGCGCCAGCAGCCCCGGGTCGGTCCAGGGAGATGGCTACACCTTC.

The sample holds a few counts of this clone. The rearrangement joins TRBV5-1 to TRBJ1-2, with TRBD1 identical over 7 bases. V shed 4 bases, J shed 5 bases, and the junction held 5 bases outside the gene matches. The CDR3 sequence is 13 residues long. The germline V gene encodes CDR1 SGHRS and CDR2 YFSETQ. The CDR3 DNA sequence: TGCGCCAGCAGCCCGGGACAGACATATGGCTACACCTTC. Protein sequence: CASSPGQTYGYTF.